This T cell receptor (beta chain) was obtained from a study of cytomegalovirus exposure and HLA in healthy donors (dated by TCRdb to the late 2010s). Study-level background: According to an earlier analysis of several hundred of the donors, some 170 million T cells yielded 117 million unique TCR beta sequences and about 300 Gb of sequence data. About 280 gigabases of sequencing data and approximately 92 million unique TCR sequences made up an early release that covered about 640 HLA-typed donors. Among the roughly 390 genotyped donors, more than 70% belonged to the genetic ancestry cluster associated with self-reported Caucasian donors. The study aimed to test whether cataloging public T cell receptors could reveal signatures of past pathogen exposure. The study profiled the T cell repertoires of around 700 subjects by immunosequencing and related them to cytomegalovirus serostatus. Besides the first cohort of roughly 700 subjects, a separate validation cohort made up of 95 to 150 different subjects was used. High-throughput TCR immunosequencing, statistical association of individual TCRs with disease status, and machine learning were combined to predict cytomegalovirus infection status. In a later analysis, previously published TCR beta repertoires from several hundred donors were re-analyzed and high-resolution HLA genotyping was added so that TCR occurrence patterns could be studied. Rather than using new phenotypic data, the later analysis identified candidate immune exposures from TCR beta sequences and from how often those sequences occurred across donors. An earlier analysis of several hundred of the donors applied high-throughput TCR beta sequencing to assess whether each TCR beta V gene segment acted as functional or pseudogenic. Alongside the repertoire data, information on donor age, sex, ethnicity and CMV serostatus was compiled. A later genetic analysis used genome-wide SNP genotypes for about 60% of the roughly 670 donors, treating that subset as a discovery cohort. All discovery cohort repertoires had been generated using a single sequencing platform. HLA typing covered class I and class II loci at four-digit resolution. The number of typed donors differed by locus: about 620-640 for A, B, C, DRB1 and DQB1; 500 to 550 for DQA1; 606 for DPA1; and 450 to 480 for DPB1. Roughly five DR-DQ haplotypes were treated as single units for association and clustering because of strong linkage in the cohort. Among almost 400 genotyped donors of the cohort, an average of approximately 250,000 unique TCR beta nucleotide sequences were sequenced per donor, roughly 20% of them non-productive. On the study overall, not on this receptor specifically: The sequencing pipeline was judged likely to have produced a cluster of highly shared sequence variants as a technical artifact. Some IMGT-functional V segments, including TRBV6-2 and TRBV6-3, could not be distinguished by the 87-base-pair reads and were therefore excluded. In an earlier analysis of some 550 of the donors, most TCR beta V segments were observed in productive rearrangements about 87% or about 30% of the time, broadly matching IMGT annotations. A further reported finding was that TCR beta sequences accurately predicted the HLA-A and HLA-B alleles for most subjects in the first cohort. Because counts were too low, roughly 17 rarely observed V segments, including chromosome 9 orphons, were left out of the earlier analysis of about 620 of the donors. Because HLA typing was missing for some donors at each locus, association tests included only the typed subset. Only TCR beta chains were sequenced in this cohort, and the absence of alpha or paired-chain data limited detectable features. Most TCR sequences were seen in very few donors, while some public TCRs were found in many individuals. According to a later analysis, parvovirus B19, influenza, CMV and Epstein-Barr virus appeared linked to several top co-occurrence clusters. Correlated functional status among segregating V segments might reflect linkage disequilibrium, but an unknown experimental factor could not be ruled out. In a later analysis, most CMV-associated TCR beta chains were found to appear HLA-restricted, with HLA associations seemingly driven largely by CMV exposure. According to a later analysis, TCR association rates differed among HLA loci, with DRB1 alleles showing the most associated TCRs and HLA-C alleles showing the fewest. The study gave a list of more than 150 TCR beta chains associated with cytomegalovirus. Roughly uniform sequencing depth across donors was assumed in presence/absence analyses, although this assumption may not hold. Immune exposure information for the cohort was limited to CMV serostatus. The authors suggested that the approach could potentially be extended to other disease states and immunological phenotypes. At a false discovery rate of 0.05, a later analysis linked about 17,000 TCR beta sequences to specific HLA alleles. Compared with equally common non-associated chains, HLA-associated TCR beta chains in a later analysis were more clonally expanded and had lower generation probabilities. A later genetic analysis reported fewer N-insertions in productive TCRs among donors in an Asian-associated ancestry cluster than the approximately 700-donor mean. The classifier was reported to diagnose cytomegalovirus status with high specificity and sensitivity in both the original and validation cohorts. When HLA alleles, especially DR and DQ, strongly co-occurred, TCR associations were difficult to assign to individual alleles. In vitro tests confirmed that a few of the cytomegalovirus-associated TCR beta chains recognize cytomegalovirus antigens. In a later genetic analysis, a missense DCLRE1C variant was associated with V-gene and J-gene trimming of TCR beta chains, and the association was replicated in an independent cohort.

The cohort consisted of 666 healthy bone marrow donors. All cohort members were sampled while nominally healthy, although unrecorded immune exposures were likely present. The donor tested CMV seronegative and was one of the 352 seronegative cohort members. A peripheral blood sample was collected from each donor, and TCR beta sequencing was performed on peripheral blood mononuclear cells. Genomic DNA extraction from the blood cell samples was performed with the Qiagen DNeasy Blood Extraction Kit. About this clone: What this receptor recognizes is not known.

The library was obtained by the immunoSEQ multiplex PCR assay. For the multiplex PCR, a mixture combining 60 forward primers for TCR Vbeta segments and 13 reverse primers for TCR Jbeta segments was used. A multiplex PCR assay on genomic DNA amplified the CDR3 region of rearranged TCR beta genes. Amplified TCR beta libraries were sequenced as 87-base-pair reads on the Illumina HiSeq System. The paper's processing steps were these. Across the 500 to 850 repertoires, a later analysis counted around 80 million unique TCR beta chains, some 11 million of which were shared by at least two donors. Raw reads were error-corrected and collapsed into unique sequences with a nearest-neighbor algorithm that merged closely related sequences to remove PCR and sequencing errors. V, D and J gene segments were assigned by aligning CDR3 sequences to IMGT reference sequences. For a sequence to be retained, a match of at least six nucleotides was required to both a V gene segment and a J gene segment. A rearrangement counted as productive if the CDR3 had no stop codons and remained in frame with V and J, and every other rearrangement counted as non-productive. CDR3 was defined by IMGT convention, running from the second conserved V-encoded cysteine to the conserved J-encoded phenylalanine. Sequences without an unambiguous match to a single V gene segment were excluded from the earlier analysis of about 600 of the donors. An earlier analysis of around 600 of the donors classified V segments as functional when productive rearrangements were above 56.7% and as segregating when the standard deviation between donors was above 5%. To diagnose cytomegalovirus status from the catalog of TCR beta chain sequences, a statistical classification framework was built. In a later analysis, TCR nucleotide sequences were compared against IMGT/GENE-DB human TR gene sequences so that V and J genes could be assigned. The TCRdist pipeline was used in a later analysis to assign CDR3 sequences and most-parsimonious VDJ recombination scenarios. A later analysis defined each TCR beta chain by its CDR3 amino acid sequence plus V-gene family, and excluded reads lacking a unique V-gene family. A later analysis removed several hundred highly shared, low-generation-probability nucleotide sequences to deal with suspected cross-contamination and a sequencing artifact. In a later analysis, a clonal expansion index for each public chain was calculated from normalized within-repertoire ranks of inferred template counts. In a later analysis, generation probabilities were computed with a VDJ recombination model fitted to out-of-frame rearrangements, and the resulting probabilities were checked against IGoR. Hypergeometric tests were used in a later analysis to score TCR-TCR, TCR-HLA and TCR-CMV co-occurrence, with a repertoire-size bias correction applied to the TCR pairs. To estimate false discovery rates, a later analysis permuted the HLA or CMV assignments 20 times. In a later analysis, co-occurring TCRs were grouped using DBSCAN, and TCRdist sequence similarity was added for clustering within HLA-allele-positive subsets. Repertoires with fewer than 30,000 or more than 120,000 public chains, plus five repertoires with anomalous nucleotide sharing, were excluded from co-occurrence clustering. In its TCRdb copy, this immuneACCESS table keeps in-frame sequences only and misses some clones. Where compared with another copy, unresolved V genes explain less than half of these, and the others have no known cause. D and trimming were read from the DNA, whereas the V and J calls and clone size are those reported in that table. The sample table includes 35,000 to 45,000 clones. The top ten clones comprise around 3.8% of the sample.

V was cut back by 5 bases and J by 2 bases, leaving a gap of 12 bases between them. In the germline V gene (reference sequence), CDR1 corresponds to LNHDA and CDR2 to SQIVND. CDR3 length: 14 amino acids, cysteine to phenylalanine. CDR3 DNA is the only sequence kept; it has 42 bases, read in frame from the first base. This sequence originates from a male donor in good health and CMV-seronegative. Sequences were obtained from PBMCs. This chain is built from TRBV19 and TRBJ1-1, with no confidently assigned D gene. The CDR3 region has the sequence CASSSIRVNTEAFF. The sequence in DNA is TGTGCCAGTAGTTCAATTCGGGTCAACACTGAAGCTTTCTTT.